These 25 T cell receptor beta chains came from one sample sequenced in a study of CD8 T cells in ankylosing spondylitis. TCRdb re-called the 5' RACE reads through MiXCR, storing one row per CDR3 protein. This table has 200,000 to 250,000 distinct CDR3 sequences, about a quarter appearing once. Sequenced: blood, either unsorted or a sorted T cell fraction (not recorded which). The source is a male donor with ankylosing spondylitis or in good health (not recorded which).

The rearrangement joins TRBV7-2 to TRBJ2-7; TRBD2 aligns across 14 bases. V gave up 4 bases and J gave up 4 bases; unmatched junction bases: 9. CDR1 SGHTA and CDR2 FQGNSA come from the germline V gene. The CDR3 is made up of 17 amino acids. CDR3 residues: CASSSPGTSGRAYEQYF. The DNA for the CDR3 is TGTGCCAGCAGCTCCCCGGGGACTAGCGGGAGAGCTTACGAGCAGTACTTC.

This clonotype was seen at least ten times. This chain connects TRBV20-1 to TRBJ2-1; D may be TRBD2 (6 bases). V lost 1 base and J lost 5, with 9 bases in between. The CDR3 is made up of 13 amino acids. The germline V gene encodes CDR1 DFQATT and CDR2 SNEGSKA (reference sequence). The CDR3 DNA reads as TGCAGTGCTAGAGCACCGGGAGACAATGAGCAGTTCTTC. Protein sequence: CSARAPGDNEQFF.

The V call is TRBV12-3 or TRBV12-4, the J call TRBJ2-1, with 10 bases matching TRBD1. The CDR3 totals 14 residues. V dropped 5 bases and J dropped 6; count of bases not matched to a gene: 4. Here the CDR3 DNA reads TGTGCCAGCAGTCCGCGGACAGGGGGCAATGAGCAGTTCTTC. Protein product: CASSPRTGGNEQFF.

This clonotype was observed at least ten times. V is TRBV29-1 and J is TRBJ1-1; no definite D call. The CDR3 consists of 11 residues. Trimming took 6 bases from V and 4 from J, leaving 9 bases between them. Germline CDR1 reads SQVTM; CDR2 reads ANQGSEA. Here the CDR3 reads CSVTHGTEAFF. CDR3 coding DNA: TGCAGCGTGACACACGGCACTGAAGCTTTCTTT.

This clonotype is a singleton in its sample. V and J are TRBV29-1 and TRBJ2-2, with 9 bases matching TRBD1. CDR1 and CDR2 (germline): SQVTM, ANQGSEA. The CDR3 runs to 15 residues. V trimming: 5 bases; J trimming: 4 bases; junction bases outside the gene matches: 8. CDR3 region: CSVPTGTGITGELFF. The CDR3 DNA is TGCAGCGTTCCAACCGGGACAGGGATCACCGGGGAGCTGTTTTTT.

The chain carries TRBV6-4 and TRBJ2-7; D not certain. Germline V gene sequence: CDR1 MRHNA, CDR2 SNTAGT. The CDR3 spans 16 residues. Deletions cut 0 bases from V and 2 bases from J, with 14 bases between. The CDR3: CASSDSVRKKTYEQYF. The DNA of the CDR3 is TGTGCCAGCAGTGACTCGGTCAGGAAGAAAACCTACGAGCAGTACTTC.

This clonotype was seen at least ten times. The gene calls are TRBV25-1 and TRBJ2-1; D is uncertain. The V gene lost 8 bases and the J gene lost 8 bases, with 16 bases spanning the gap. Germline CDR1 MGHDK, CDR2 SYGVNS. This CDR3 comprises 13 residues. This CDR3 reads CASLEKVPHEQFF. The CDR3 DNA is TGTGCCAGCTTAGAAAAGGTCCCCCATGAGCAGTTCTTC. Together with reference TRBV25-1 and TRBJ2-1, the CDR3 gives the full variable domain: EADIYQTPRYLVIGTGKKITLECSQTMGHDKMYWYQQDPGMELHLIHYSYGVNSTEKGDLSSESTVSRIRTEHFPLTLESARPSHTSQYLCASLEKVPHEQFFGPGTRLTVL.

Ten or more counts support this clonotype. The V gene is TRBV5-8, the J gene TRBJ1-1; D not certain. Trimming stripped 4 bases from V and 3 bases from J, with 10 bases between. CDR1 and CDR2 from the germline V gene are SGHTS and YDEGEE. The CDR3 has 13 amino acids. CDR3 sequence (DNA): TGTGCCAGCAGCGTACGCGTTTACACTGAAGCTTTCTTT. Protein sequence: CASSVRVYTEAFF. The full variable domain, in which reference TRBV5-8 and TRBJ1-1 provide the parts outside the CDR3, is EAGVTQSPTHLIKTRGQQATLRCSPISGHTSVYWYQQALGLGLQFLLWYDEGEERNRGNFPPRFSGRQFPNYSSELNVNALELEDSALYLCASSVRVYTEAFFGQGTRLTVV.

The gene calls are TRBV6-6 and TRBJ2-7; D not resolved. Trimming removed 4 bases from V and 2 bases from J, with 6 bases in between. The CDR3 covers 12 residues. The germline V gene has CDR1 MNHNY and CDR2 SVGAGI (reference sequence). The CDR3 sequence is CASSSSPYEQYF. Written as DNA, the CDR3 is TGTGCCAGCAGTTCCAGTCCCTACGAGCAGTACTTC.

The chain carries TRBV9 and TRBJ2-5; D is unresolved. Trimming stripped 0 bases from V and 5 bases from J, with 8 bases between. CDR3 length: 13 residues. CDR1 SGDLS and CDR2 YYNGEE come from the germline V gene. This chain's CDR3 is CASSVEGRETQYF. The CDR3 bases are TGTGCCAGCAGCGTAGAAGGTCGGGAGACCCAGTACTTC.

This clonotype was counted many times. In DNA, the CDR3 is TGTGCCAGCAGCCTCCGGACAGGCCTTACAGATACGCAGTATTTT. Translating gives CASSLRTGLTDTQYF. The V call is TRBV7-9, the J call TRBJ2-3, with 7 bases that match TRBD1. J was trimmed by 3 bases and V by 5 bases; bases with no gene match: 8. The germline V gene has CDR1 SEHNR and CDR2 FQNEAQ (reference sequence). CDR3 length: 15 amino acids.

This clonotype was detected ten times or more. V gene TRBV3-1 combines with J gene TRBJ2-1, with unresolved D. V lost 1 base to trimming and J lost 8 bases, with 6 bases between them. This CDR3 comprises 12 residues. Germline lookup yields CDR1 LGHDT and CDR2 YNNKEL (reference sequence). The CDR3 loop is CASSQGIDEQFF. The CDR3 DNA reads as TGTGCCAGCAGCCAAGGAATCGATGAGCAGTTCTTC.

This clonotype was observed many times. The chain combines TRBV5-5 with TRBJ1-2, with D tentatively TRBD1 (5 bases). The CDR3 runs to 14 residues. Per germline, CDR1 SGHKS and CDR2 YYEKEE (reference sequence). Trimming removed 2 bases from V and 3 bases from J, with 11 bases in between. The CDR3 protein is CASSFAGEDYGYTF. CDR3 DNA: TGTGCCAGCAGCTTTGCGGGGGAGGACTATGGCTACACCTTC.

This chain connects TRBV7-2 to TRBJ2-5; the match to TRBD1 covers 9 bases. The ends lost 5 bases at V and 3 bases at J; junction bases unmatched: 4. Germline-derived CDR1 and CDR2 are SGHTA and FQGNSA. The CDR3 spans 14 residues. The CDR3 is CASSHGTGKETQYF. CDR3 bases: TGTGCCAGCAGCCACGGGACAGGGAAAGAGACCCAGTACTTC.

This CDR3 reads CASSRPPTSGSYGANVLTF. The DNA for the CDR3 is TGCGCCAGCAGCCGACCTCCCACTAGCGGGAGCTACGGGGCCAACGTCCTGACTTTC. The V call is TRBV5-1, the J call TRBJ2-6; TRBD2 agrees at 11 bases. The CDR3 is 19 amino acids. Germline trimming cut 4 bases from V and 4 bases from J; bases unmatched to any gene: 13. The V gene's germline CDR1 is SGHRS and CDR2 YFSETQ.

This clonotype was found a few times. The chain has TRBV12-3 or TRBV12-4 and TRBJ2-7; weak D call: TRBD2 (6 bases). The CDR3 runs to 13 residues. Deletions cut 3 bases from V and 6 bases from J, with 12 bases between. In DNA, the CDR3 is TGTGCCAGCAGTTTGAGGGGAGGCAGCGAGCAGTACTTC. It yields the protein CASSLRGGSEQYF.

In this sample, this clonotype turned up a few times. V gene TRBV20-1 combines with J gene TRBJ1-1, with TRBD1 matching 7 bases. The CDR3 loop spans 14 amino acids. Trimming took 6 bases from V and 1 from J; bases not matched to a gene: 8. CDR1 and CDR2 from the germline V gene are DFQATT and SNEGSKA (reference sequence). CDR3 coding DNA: TGCAGTGCACCATCAGGGGGGCCGAACACTGAAGCTTTCTTT. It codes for CSAPSGGPNTEAFF.

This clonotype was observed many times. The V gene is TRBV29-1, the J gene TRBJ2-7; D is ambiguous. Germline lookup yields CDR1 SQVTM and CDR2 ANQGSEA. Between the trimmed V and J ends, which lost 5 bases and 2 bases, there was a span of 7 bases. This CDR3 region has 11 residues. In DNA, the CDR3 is TGCAGCGTTACCGCTCCCTACGAGCAGTACTTC. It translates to CSVTAPYEQYF.

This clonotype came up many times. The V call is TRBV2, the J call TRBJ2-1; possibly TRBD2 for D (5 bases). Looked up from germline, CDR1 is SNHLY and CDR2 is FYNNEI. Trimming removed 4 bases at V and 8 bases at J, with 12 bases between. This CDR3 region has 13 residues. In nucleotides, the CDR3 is TGTGCCAGCAGTGTAGGGAGTTTTGATGAGCAGTTCTTC. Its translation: CASSVGSFDEQFF.

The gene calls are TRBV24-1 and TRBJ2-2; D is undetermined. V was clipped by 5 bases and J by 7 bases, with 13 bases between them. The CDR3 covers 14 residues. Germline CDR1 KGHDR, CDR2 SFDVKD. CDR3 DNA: TGTGCCACCAGTGCTGAACAGCCGGTCGGGGAGCTGTTTTTT. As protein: CATSAEQPVGELFF.

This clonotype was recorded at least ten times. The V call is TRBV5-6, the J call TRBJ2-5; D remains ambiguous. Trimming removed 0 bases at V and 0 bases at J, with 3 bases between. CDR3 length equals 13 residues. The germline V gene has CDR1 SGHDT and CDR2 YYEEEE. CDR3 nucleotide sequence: TGTGCCAGCAGCTTGGCCCACCAAGAGACCCAGTACTTC. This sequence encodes CASSLAHQETQYF.

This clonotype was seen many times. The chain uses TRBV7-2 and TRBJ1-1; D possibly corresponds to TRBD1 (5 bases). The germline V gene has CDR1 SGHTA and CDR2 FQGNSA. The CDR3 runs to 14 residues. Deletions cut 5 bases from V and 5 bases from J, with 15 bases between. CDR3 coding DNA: TGTGCCAGCAGCCCGGGCGGGGGAAGTACTGAAGCTTTCTTT. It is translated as CASSPGGGSTEAFF.

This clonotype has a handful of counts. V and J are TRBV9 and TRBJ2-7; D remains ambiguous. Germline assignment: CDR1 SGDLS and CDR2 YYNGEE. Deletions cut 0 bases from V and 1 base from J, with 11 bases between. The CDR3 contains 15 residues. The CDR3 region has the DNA TGTGCCAGCAGCGTAGGCCAGACCGTTTCCTACGAGCAGTACTTC. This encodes CASSVGQTVSYEQYF.

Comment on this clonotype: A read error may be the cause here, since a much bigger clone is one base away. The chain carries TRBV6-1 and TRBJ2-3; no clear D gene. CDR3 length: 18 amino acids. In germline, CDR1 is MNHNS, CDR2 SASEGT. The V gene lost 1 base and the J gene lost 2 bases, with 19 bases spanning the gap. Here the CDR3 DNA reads TGTGCCAGCAGTGAAGGACGAGTCTGGAGATATATCACAGATACGCAGTATTTT. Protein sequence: CASSEGRVWRYITDTQYF.

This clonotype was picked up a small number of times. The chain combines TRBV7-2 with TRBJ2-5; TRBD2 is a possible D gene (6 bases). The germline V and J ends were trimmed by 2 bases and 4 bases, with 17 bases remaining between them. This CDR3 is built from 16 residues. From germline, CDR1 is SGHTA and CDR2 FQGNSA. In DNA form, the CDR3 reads TGTGCCAGCAGCTTATCTTGGGCGGGGAAACGAGAGACCCAGTACTTC. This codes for CASSLSWAGKRETQYF.